This T cell receptor beta chain is from a study of blood T cells in healthy people across ages. Germline lookup yields CDR1 MNHEY and CDR2 SVGEGT. This CDR3 contains 12 residues. The study drew donors from healthy Caucasian individuals in Russia aged 6 to 90. A second PCR, run for roughly 7 to 11 cycles, used a sample-barcoded 5' primer plus a J-beta primer mix. Each cDNA molecule received a tag from a template-switch adaptor that had 12 random nucleotides. One entry per CDR3 protein, called by TCRdb with MiXCR from the 5' RACE reads. Of around 2 million distinct CDR3 sequences in the sample, about 39% were seen once. This clonotype has only a few counts.

Sequencing used blood. This clonotype originated in a human donor in good health. The rearrangement uses TRBV6-2 or TRBV6-3 and TRBJ1-2; D perhaps matches TRBD1 (5 bases). CDR3 in amino acids: CAVTQGPPGYTF. CDR3 DNA sequence: TGTGCTGTAACGCAGGGTCCTCCTGGCTACACCTTC.